A single sample is the source of the 9 T cell receptor beta chains below, sequenced in a study of blood T cell repertoires in COVID-19. Method: immunoSEQ multiplex PCR; TCRdb's copy keeps in-frame clones and lacks some. The repertoire includes approximately 250,000 clones, about 85% of them detected once, and about 1% sits in the top ten. The sequencing input was peripheral blood. These receptor sequences come from a man aged 35 to 55 with acute or convalescent COVID-19.

This clone has just one count. This rearrangement joins TRBV27 to TRBJ1-5, with TRBD1 matching 7 bases. The CDR3 has 13 residues. The germline V gene has CDR1 MNHEY and CDR2 SMNVEV (reference sequence). With V trimmed by 3 bases and J by 5 bases, 1 base remained unmatched. CDR3 loop: CASSFDRDQPQHF. The CDR3 nucleotides read TGTGCCAGCAGTTTCGACAGGGATCAGCCCCAGCATTTT.

This chain joins TRBV9 and TRBJ2-2, with D maybe TRBD1 (6 bases). Trimming removed 4 bases from V and 2 bases from J, with 12 bases in between. This CDR3 spans 15 amino acids. Germline V CDR1 and CDR2: SGDLS, YYNGEE. The CDR3: CASSIYRVNTGELFF. Written as DNA, the CDR3 is TGTGCCAGCAGCATCTACAGGGTCAACACCGGGGAGCTGTTTTTT.

The chain carries TRBV6-5 and TRBJ2-3, with unresolved D. The CDR3 has 12 amino acids. Germline CDR1 reads MNHEY; CDR2 reads SVGAGI. V was cut by 5 bases and J by 5 bases, with 8 bases left in between. CDR3 DNA: TGTGCCAGCAGTCGACGAGGAGATACGCAGTATTTT. It specifies CASSRRGDTQYF.

This clone was recorded once. The V call is TRBV23-1, the J call TRBJ1-5; D may be TRBD1 (5 bases). TRBV23-1 is an ORF; its function is uncertain. The CDR3 runs 16 residues. The V and J ends lost 0 bases and 5 bases respectively, with 14 bases between them. The CDR3: CASSQSRGPGDQPQHF. For the CDR3, the DNA is TGCGCCAGCAGTCAATCGCGAGGCCCGGGGGATCAGCCCCAGCATTTT.

The J gene is TRBJ1-2, the V gene TRBV6-5; a possible D gene is TRBD1 (6 bases). CDR3 length: 13 amino acids. Germline loops: CDR1 MNHEY, CDR2 SVGAGI. Trimming took 5 bases from V and 6 from J, leaving 13 bases between them. CDR3 protein: CASSRGHLNGYTF. As DNA, the CDR3 is TGTGCCAGCAGTCGGGGACACCTCAATGGCTACACCTTC.

This chain uses TRBV27 with TRBJ2-3, with 9 bases identical to TRBD2. V shed 5 bases, J shed 2 bases, and the junction held 8 bases outside the gene matches. The CDR3 covers 16 residues. The germline CDR1 and CDR2 sequences are MNHEY and SMNVEV (reference sequence). CDR3 nucleotide sequence: TGTGCCAGCAGTCCGGACCTAGCGGGGTACACAGATACGCAGTATTTT. The encoded protein is CASSPDLAGYTDTQYF.

This clone has a single count. V gene TRBV4-3 combines with J gene TRBJ2-5; the match to TRBD2 covers 8 bases. Germline assignment: CDR1 LGHNA and CDR2 YSLEER. The J segment lost 0 bases and the V segment lost 1 base, leaving 4 bases of the junction unmatched. There are 16 residues in the CDR3. The DNA for the CDR3 is TGCGCCAGCAGCCAAGGTCCGGGGGGGCACCAAGAGACCCAGTACTTC. This gives the protein CASSQGPGGHQETQYF.

The chain combines TRBV12-5 with TRBJ1-3; 9 bases align to TRBD1. CDR3 size: 17 residues. V lost 0 bases to trimming and J lost 4 bases; unmatched junction nucleotides: 7. Germline values: CDR1 LGHNT, CDR2 FRNRAP. The CDR3 is CASGLVTGQGRGNTIYF. The CDR3 bases are TGTGCTAGTGGTTTGGTGACGGGACAGGGACGAGGAAACACCATATATTTT.

The rearrangement links TRBV3-1 (or the pseudogene TRBV3-2) to TRBJ2-1, with D unclear. V gave up 0 bases and J gave up 10 bases, with 10 bases separating them. Germline loops: CDR1 LGHDT, CDR2 YNNKEL (reference sequence). The CDR3 runs to 13 residues. The CDR3 spells CASSQDPRSEQFF. CDR3 coding DNA: TGTGCCAGCAGCCAAGATCCCAGGTCCGAGCAGTTCTTC.